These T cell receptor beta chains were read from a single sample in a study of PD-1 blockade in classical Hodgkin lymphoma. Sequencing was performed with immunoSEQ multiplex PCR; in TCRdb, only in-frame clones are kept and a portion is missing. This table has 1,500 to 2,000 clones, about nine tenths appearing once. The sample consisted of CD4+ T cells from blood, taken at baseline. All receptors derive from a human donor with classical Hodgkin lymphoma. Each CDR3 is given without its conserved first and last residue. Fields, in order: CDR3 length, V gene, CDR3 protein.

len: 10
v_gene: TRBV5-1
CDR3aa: ASGRQGTEAF

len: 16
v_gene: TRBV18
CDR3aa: ASSPRTTGTASGNTIY

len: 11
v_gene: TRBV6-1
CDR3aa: ASKRASGNTIY

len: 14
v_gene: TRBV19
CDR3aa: ASSIRGTGGNQPQH

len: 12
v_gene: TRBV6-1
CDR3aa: ASSRQGSYNEQF

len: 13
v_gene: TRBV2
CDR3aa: ASSGVGRVDQPQH

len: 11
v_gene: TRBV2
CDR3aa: ASSAAGFSEQY

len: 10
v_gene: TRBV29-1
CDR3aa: SVAGTDYEQY

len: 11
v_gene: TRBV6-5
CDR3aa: ASSYRADSPLH

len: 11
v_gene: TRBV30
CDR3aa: AWSRARYNEQF

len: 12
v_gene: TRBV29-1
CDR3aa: SVATGGYQETQY

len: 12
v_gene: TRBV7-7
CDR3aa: ASSRLPRSTEAF

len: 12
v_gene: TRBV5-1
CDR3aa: ASRLQGSQETQY

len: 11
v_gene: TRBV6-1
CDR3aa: ATGLEIVYEQY

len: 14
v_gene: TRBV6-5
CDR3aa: ASSYALAGGRETQY

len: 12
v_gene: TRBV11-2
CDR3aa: ASSLSGAANIQY

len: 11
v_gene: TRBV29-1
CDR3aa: SVLSTGGLGYT

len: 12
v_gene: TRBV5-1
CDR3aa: ASSFRDSTDTQY

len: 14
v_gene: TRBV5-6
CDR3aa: ASSLFGTAKNYGYT

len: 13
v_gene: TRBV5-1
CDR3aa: ASSLTGNSGNTIY

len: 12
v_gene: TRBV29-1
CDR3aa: SVESRQGGHEQY

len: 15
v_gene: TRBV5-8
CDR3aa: ASSHITGWSSYNEQF

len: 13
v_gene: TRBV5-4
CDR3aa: ASSLLWEFNNEQF

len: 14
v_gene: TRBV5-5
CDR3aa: ASSQRTFGSTDTQY

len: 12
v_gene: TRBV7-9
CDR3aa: ASSLAQENSPLH

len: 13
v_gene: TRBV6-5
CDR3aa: ASSKRGGVPETQY

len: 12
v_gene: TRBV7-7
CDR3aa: ASSLVRNTGELF

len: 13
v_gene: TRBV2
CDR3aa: ATSLQGGRYHEQF

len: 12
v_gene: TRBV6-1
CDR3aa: ASSALWGNTEAF

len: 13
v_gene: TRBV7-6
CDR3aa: ASSPRALGNTEAF

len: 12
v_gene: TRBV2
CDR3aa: ASRRTANNSPLH

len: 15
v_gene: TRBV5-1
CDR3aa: ASSLGLFGGGNSPLH

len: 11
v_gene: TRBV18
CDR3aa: ASSPDTNYGYT

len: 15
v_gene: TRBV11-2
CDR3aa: ASSLELVPPAAGELF

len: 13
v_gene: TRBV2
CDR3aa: ASSLTGTTTYEQY

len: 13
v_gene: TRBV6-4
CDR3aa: ASSDSWGGADTQY

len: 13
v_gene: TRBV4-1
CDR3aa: ASSQDERVNTEAF

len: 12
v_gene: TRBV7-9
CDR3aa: ASSLGITTGELF

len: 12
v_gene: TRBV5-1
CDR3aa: ASRPGTARETQY

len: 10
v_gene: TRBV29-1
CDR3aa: SVEGQGDEQY

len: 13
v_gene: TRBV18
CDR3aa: ASSPPGQGGDTQY

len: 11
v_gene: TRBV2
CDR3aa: ASGTQGYNEQF

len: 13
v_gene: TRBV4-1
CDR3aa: ASSQVLVSTGELF

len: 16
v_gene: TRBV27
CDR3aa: ASSLDRARILAKNIQY

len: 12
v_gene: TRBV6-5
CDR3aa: ASSSDRGIYEQY

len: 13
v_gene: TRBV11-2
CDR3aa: ASSLASGDLMAQY

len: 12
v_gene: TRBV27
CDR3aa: ARLSLVRNQPQH

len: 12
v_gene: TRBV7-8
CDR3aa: ASSLGQGNQPQH

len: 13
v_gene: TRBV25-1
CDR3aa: ASSAIGDTTYEQY

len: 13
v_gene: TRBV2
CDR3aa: ASINANRMNTEAF

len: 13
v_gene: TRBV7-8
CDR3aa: ASSLTGTSGVEQY